These 27 T cell receptor beta chains were sequenced from one sample in a study of blood T cell repertoires in COVID-19. Data came from immunoSEQ multiplex PCR; TCRdb stores just in-frame clones and leaves some out. The top ten clones hold 0.85% to 1% of a sample with 200,000 to 250,000 clones, 85% of them seen once. Sequenced sample: peripheral blood. All receptors derive from a man aged 40-49 years with acute or convalescent COVID-19.

V usage is TRBV7-2 and J usage is TRBJ2-2; 9 nucleotides align to TRBD1. There are 15 residues in the CDR3. Trimming cost V 3 bases and J 4 bases; bases outside gene matches: 3. Germline lookup yields CDR1 SGHTA and CDR2 FQGNSA. DNA for the CDR3: TGTGCCAGCAGCTTTACAGGGGGCGTCACCGGGGAGCTGTTTTTT. Translated: CASSFTGGVTGELFF.

V is TRBV19 and J is TRBJ1-1, with D possibly TRBD1 on 5 matching bases. There are 15 residues in the CDR3. Trimming left V 6 bases short and J 3 bases short, with 17 bases between. Germline-derived CDR1 and CDR2 are LNHDA and SQIVND (reference sequence). DNA of the CDR3: TGTGCCAGTAGACACCTGACAGAAAGGTACACTGAAGCTTTCTTT. It encodes CASRHLTERYTEAFF. Full variable domain (outside the CDR3, taken from reference TRBV19 and TRBJ1-1): DGGITQSPKYLFRKEGQNVTLSCEQNLNHDAMYWYRQDPGQGLRLIYYSQIVNDFQKGDIAEGYSVSREKKESFPLTVTSAQKNPTAFYLCASRHLTERYTEAFFGQGTRLTVV.

The chain carries TRBV15 and TRBJ1-1, with 8 positions matching TRBD1. The length of the CDR3 is 19 residues. V shed 5 bases, J shed 4 bases, and the junction held 21 bases outside the gene matches. CDR1 is LNHNV and CDR2 is YYDKDF in the germline V gene (reference sequence). CDR3 region: CATSDSAGGFIDGSTEAFF. Here the CDR3 DNA reads TGTGCCACCAGCGATTCCGCAGGGGGCTTTATAGATGGTAGCACTGAAGCTTTCTTT. The whole variable domain, filled in from reference TRBV15 and TRBJ1-1, reads DAMVIQNPRYQVTQFGKPVTLSCSQTLNHNVMYWYQQKSSQAPKLLFHYYDKDFNNEADTPDNFQSRRPNTSFCFLDIRSPGLGDTAMYLCATSDSAGGFIDGSTEAFFGQGTRLTVV.

V and J are TRBV2 and TRBJ1-1; 7 nucleotides match TRBD1. The CDR3 has 11 residues. With V trimmed by 8 bases and J by 3 bases, 0 bases remained unmatched. Per the germline V gene, CDR1 is SNHLY and CDR2 is FYNNEI. Here the CDR3 DNA reads TGTGCCAGCGACAGGGACACTGAAGCTTTCTTT. This sequence encodes CASDRDTEAFF.

V and J are TRBV19 and TRBJ1-1; possible D gene TRBD1, 6 bases. The CDR3 totals 17 residues. The germline V and J ends were trimmed by 7 bases and 2 bases, with 23 bases remaining between them. The V gene's germline CDR1 is LNHDA and CDR2 SQIVND (reference sequence). CDR3 in DNA: TGTGCCAGTACCGGGGGGGGCCTCACCAGAGTAAACACTGAAGCTTTCTTT. Encoded protein: CASTGGGLTRVNTEAFF. Looking up the rest from reference TRBV19 and TRBJ1-1 gives the full variable domain: DGGITQSPKYLFRKEGQNVTLSCEQNLNHDAMYWYRQDPGQGLRLIYYSQIVNDFQKGDIAEGYSVSREKKESFPLTVTSAQKNPTAFYLCASTGGGLTRVNTEAFFGQGTRLTVV.

This sequence joins TRBV2 and TRBJ2-1; TRBD1 agrees at 7 bases. CDR3 size: 13 residues. With V trimmed by 7 bases and J by 5 bases, 5 bases remained unmatched. In germline, CDR1 is SNHLY, CDR2 FYNNEI. Written as DNA, the CDR3 is TGTGCCAGCAACCGGGACAGAAACAATGAGCAGTTCTTC. Its translation is CASNRDRNNEQFF.

The V and J genes are TRBV9 and TRBJ2-7; 10 nucleotides agree with TRBD1. The CDR3 has 15 amino acids. Germline V gives CDR1 SGDLS, CDR2 YYNGEE. The ends lost 3 bases at V and 5 bases at J; junction bases unmatched: 8. The CDR3 nucleotides are TGTGCCAGCAGCGCATCCGGGACAGGGGCCGACGAGCAGTACTTC. It yields the protein CASSASGTGADEQYF.

The V gene is TRBV28, the J gene TRBJ1-4; D is undetermined. Germline CDR1 MDHEN, CDR2 SYDVKM. The V end lost 2 bases, the J end lost 8 bases, and 12 bases lay between the germline ends. CDR3 length: 14 amino acids. The CDR3 loop reads CASSLRAVAEKLFF. The CDR3 DNA is TGTGCCAGCAGTTTACGGGCAGTAGCGGAAAAACTGTTTTTT.

The chain links TRBV2 to TRBJ1-5, with 10 bases lining up with TRBD1. The V gene end was trimmed by 5 bases and the J gene end by 7 bases; junction bases not matched to a gene: 5. From germline, CDR1 is SNHLY and CDR2 FYNNEI. The CDR3 covers 14 residues. The CDR3 sequence: CASSPDRGGQPQHF. CDR3 coding DNA: TGTGCCAGCAGTCCGGACAGGGGGGGACAGCCCCAGCATTTT.

The chain has TRBV19 and TRBJ1-4; 8 bases map to TRBD1. CDR3 length: 16 residues. The germline V gene encodes CDR1 LNHDA and CDR2 SQIVND (reference sequence). V lost 6 bases and J lost 4; bases outside the gene matches: 10. The CDR3 protein is CASRALGTGINEKLFF. The CDR3 DNA is TGTGCCAGTAGGGCCTTAGGGACAGGTATTAATGAAAAACTGTTTTTT.

A single count supports this clone. V usage is TRBV24-1 and J usage is TRBJ2-2; tentative D call: TRBD2 (5 bases). This CDR3 contains 16 residues. Trimming pared 0 bases from V and 6 bases from J, leaving 13 bases between. Germline CDR1 reads KGHDR; CDR2 reads SFDVKD. This CDR3 reads CATSDLSPGFPGELFF. The CDR3, as DNA: TGTGCCACCAGTGATTTGTCCCCGGGATTTCCCGGGGAGCTGTTTTTT.

The genes are TRBV6-1 and TRBJ2-7; 9 bases are a match to TRBD1. CDR1 is MNHNS, CDR2 SASEGT, per germline. The junction had 8 bases not matched to a gene; V was cut back by 0 bases and J by 5 bases. The length of the CDR3 is 16 residues. The CDR3 reads CASSEAAGTGTHEQYF. As DNA, the CDR3 is TGTGCCAGCAGTGAAGCGGCCGGGACAGGGACCCACGAGCAGTACTTC.

This clone was counted only a few times. In nucleotides, the CDR3 is TGTGCCAGCAGCGGGATACGGGGGTACCAAGAGACCCAGTACTTC. This gives the protein CASSGIRGYQETQYF. The V gene is TRBV6-2 or TRBV6-3, the J gene TRBJ2-5; TRBD2 is a possible D gene (6 bases). V lost 6 bases, J lost 0 bases, and 14 bases lay in between. CDR1 and CDR2 (germline): MNHEY, SVGEGT. This CDR3 has 15 residues.

With respect to this clone: The same CDR3 can be traced to other DNA sequences in this sample. This chain links TRBV24-1 with TRBJ2-5; 12 nucleotides line up with TRBD1. Germline V gives CDR1 KGHDR, CDR2 SFDVKD. J gave up 5 bases and V 0 bases, and 6 bases lay outside the gene matches. The CDR3 runs 17 residues. CDR3 DNA sequence: TGTGCCACCAGTGATTTGAGGGACAGGGGGCACGGGGAGACCCAGTACTTC. This gives the protein CATSDLRDRGHGETQYF.

This sequence joins TRBV18 and TRBJ1-4; 7 bases agree with TRBD1. Per germline, CDR1 KGHSH and CDR2 LQKENI. This CDR3 contains 15 residues. J lost 8 bases, V lost 3 bases, and 9 bases had no gene match. CDR3 amino acids: CASSPKRAGGEKLFF. The CDR3 nucleotides read TGTGCCAGCTCACCCAAGAGGGCAGGGGGAGAAAAACTGTTTTTT.

This chain joins TRBV2 and TRBJ1-2; D not resolved. The CDR3 covers 12 residues. The V end was cut by 6 bases, the J end by 0 bases, with 5 bases between. From germline, CDR1 is SNHLY and CDR2 FYNNEI. The CDR3 is CASSPANYGYTF. In nucleotides, the CDR3 is TGTGCCAGCAGCCCCGCTAACTATGGCTACACCTTC.

The genes are TRBV2 and TRBJ1-5, with D uncertain. Trimming removed 6 bases at V and 3 bases at J, with 24 bases between. The CDR3 has 18 amino acids. CDR1 is SNHLY and CDR2 is FYNNEI in the germline V gene. The CDR3 here is CASRQRPGFFQHNQPQHF. The CDR3 DNA follows: TGTGCCAGCAGGCAGCGGCCGGGGTTTTTCCAACACAATCAGCCCCAGCATTTT.

The chain employs TRBV11-2 and TRBJ2-2; TRBD2 agrees at 11 bases. Looked up from germline, CDR1 is SGHAT and CDR2 is FQNNGV. The CDR3 extends over 15 amino acids. The junction had 6 bases not matched to a gene; V was cut back by 5 bases and J by 7 bases. The CDR3 here is CASSLRLAGIGELFF. The CDR3 DNA follows: TGTGCCAGCAGCCTCCGACTAGCGGGGATCGGGGAGCTGTTTTTT.

The chain recombines TRBV5-1 with TRBJ1-4, with a possible D match to TRBD1 (6 bases). Germline-derived CDR1 and CDR2 are SGHRS and YFSETQ. Trimming cost V 1 base and J 5 bases, with 12 bases left between them. CDR3 length: 15 amino acids. This chain's CDR3 is CASSLSGGLNEKLFF. CDR3 bases: TGCGCCAGCAGCTTGTCGGGGGGCTTAAATGAAAAACTGTTTTTT.

The chain employs TRBV10-2 and TRBJ1-1; D is ambiguous. Trimming took 2 bases from V and 5 from J, leaving 12 bases between them. The CDR3 is 14 residues long. CDR1 is WSHSY and CDR2 is SAAADI in the germline V gene. The CDR3 region has the DNA TGCGCCAGCAGTGAGGCCCAGAGGTCGACTGAAGCTTTCTTT. This encodes CASSEAQRSTEAFF.

The chain uses TRBV5-1 and TRBJ2-3; TRBD2 might be the D (6 bases). The CDR3 is made up of 17 amino acids. Looked up from germline, CDR1 is SGHRS and CDR2 is YFSETQ. V dropped 4 bases and J dropped 4 bases, with 22 bases sitting between them. The CDR3 protein is CASSVPPLARGADTQYF. The CDR3 DNA sequence: TGCGCCAGCAGCGTCCCGCCGCTAGCGAGGGGCGCAGATACGCAGTATTTT.

This chain uses TRBV6-6 with TRBJ2-3, with D perhaps TRBD1 (6 bases). V was cut by 2 bases and J by 6 bases, with 18 bases left in between. Germline values: CDR1 MNHNY, CDR2 SVGAGI (reference sequence). There are 16 residues in the CDR3. The CDR3 is CASSYGGRSAPDTQYF. The CDR3 coding sequence is TGTGCCAGCAGTTACGGGGGCCGAAGCGCCCCGGATACGCAGTATTTT.

This clone appeared a single time. The chain has TRBV30 and TRBJ2-3, with 15 bases aligning to TRBD2. There are 16 residues in the CDR3. CDR1 and CDR2 from the germline V gene are GTSNPN and SVGIG (reference sequence). V was clipped by 2 bases and J by 4 bases; unmatched bases: 4. The CDR3 protein is CAWSLGLAGGPDTQYF. The CDR3 nucleotides read TGTGCCTGGAGTTTGGGACTAGCGGGGGGTCCAGATACGCAGTATTTT.

This chain links TRBV11-2 with TRBJ2-7, with 7 bases fitting TRBD2. The germline V gene has CDR1 SGHAT and CDR2 FQNNGV. The CDR3 is 15 residues long. The J segment lost 2 bases and the V segment lost 5 bases, leaving 9 bases of the junction unmatched. In nucleotides, the CDR3 is TGTGCCAGCAGCCTCGCTAGCGGCGCAACCTACGAGCAGTACTTC. The encoded protein is CASSLASGATYEQYF.

This chain links TRBV7-2 with TRBJ2-6; no clear D gene. V gave up 4 bases and J gave up 0 bases, with 7 bases separating them. This CDR3 is 15 amino acids long. CDR1 SGHTA and CDR2 FQGNSA come from the germline V gene. As DNA, the CDR3 is TGTGCCAGCAGCTCCAGATACTCTGGGGCCAACGTCCTGACTTTC. It codes for CASSSRYSGANVLTF.

The chain joins TRBV28 to TRBJ1-2; 9 nucleotides line up with TRBD1. CDR1 and CDR2 (germline): MDHEN, SYDVKM. The CDR3 has 15 amino acids. V was pared by 2 bases and J by 3 bases, with 4 bases of the junction left unmatched. In DNA, the CDR3 is TGTGCCAGCAGTTTACATACAGGGGGCGACTATGGCTACACCTTC. It encodes CASSLHTGGDYGYTF.

The table lists this clone with a count of one. CDR3 coding DNA: TGTGCCAGTACCCAGGGGGCGTATGGCTACACCTTC. Translating it yields CASTQGAYGYTF. This chain links TRBV19 with TRBJ1-2, with 8 bases identical to TRBD1. V trimming: 7 bases; J trimming: 5 bases; junction bases outside the gene matches: 3. This CDR3 comprises 12 residues. Per the germline V gene, CDR1 is LNHDA and CDR2 is SQIVND (reference sequence).